This entry concerns a single TCR beta chain. The antigen is not known. These data belong to a study of cytomegalovirus exposure and HLA in healthy donors. General observations from the study: TCR beta V- and J-gene trimming was later associated with a missense DCLRE1C variant. The study put some 150 TCR beta chains on its list as cytomegalovirus-associated. According to a later analysis, most TCR beta chains associated with CMV appeared HLA-restricted.

The CDR3 loop spans 16 amino acids. Trimming removed 4 bases from V and 2 bases from J; junction bases left unmatched: 9. Looked up from germline, CDR1 is SGDLS and CDR2 is YYNGEE. The PCR made use of 60 Vbeta and 13 Jbeta primers. This table comes from immunoSEQ multiplex PCR, and its TCRdb copy is limited to in-frame clones, with some not included. The data show 130,000 to 150,000 clones, about 79% seen once. The sequenced material came from PBMCs. The rearrangement joins TRBV9 to TRBJ2-3; 8 bases are shared with TRBD2. The sequence was collected from a male donor in good health and CMV-seronegative. For the CDR3, the DNA is TGTGCCAGCAGCCTAGACGGGGGGGGAATCACAGATACGCAGTATTTT. This codes for CASSLDGGGITDTQYF.